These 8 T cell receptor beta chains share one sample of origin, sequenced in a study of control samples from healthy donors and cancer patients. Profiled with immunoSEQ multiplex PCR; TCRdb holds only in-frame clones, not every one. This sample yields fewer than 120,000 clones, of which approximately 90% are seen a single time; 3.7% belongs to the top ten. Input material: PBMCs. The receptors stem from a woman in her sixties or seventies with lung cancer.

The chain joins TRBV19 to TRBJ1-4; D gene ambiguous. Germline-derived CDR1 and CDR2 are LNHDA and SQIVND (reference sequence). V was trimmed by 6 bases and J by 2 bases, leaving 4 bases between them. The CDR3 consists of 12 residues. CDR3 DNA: TGTGCCAGTAGAAACACTAATGAAAAACTGTTTTTT. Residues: CASRNTNEKLFF.

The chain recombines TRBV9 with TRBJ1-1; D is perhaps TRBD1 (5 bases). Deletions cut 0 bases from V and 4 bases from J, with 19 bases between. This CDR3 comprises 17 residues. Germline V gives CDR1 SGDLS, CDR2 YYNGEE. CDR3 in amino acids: CASSVAASGLYGTEAFF. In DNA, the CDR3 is TGTGCCAGCAGCGTAGCGGCTTCAGGGCTATACGGCACTGAAGCTTTCTTT.

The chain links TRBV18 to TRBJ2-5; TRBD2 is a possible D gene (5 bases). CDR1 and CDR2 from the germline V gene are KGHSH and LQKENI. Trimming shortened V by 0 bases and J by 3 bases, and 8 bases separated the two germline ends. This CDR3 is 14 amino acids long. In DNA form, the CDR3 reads TGTGCCAGCTCACCACCGGGAGCGGAAGAGACCCAGTACTTC. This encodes CASSPPGAEETQYF.

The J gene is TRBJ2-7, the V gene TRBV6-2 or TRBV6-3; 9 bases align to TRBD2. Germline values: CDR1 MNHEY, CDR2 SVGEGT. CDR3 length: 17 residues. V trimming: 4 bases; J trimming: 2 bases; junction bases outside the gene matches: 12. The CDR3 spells CASSFAALAGGTYEQYF. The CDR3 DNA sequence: TGTGCCAGCAGTTTCGCTGCCTTGGCGGGGGGGACCTACGAGCAGTACTTC.

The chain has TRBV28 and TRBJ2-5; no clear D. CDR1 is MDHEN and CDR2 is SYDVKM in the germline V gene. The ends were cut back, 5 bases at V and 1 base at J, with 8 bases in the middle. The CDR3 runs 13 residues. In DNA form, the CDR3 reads TGTGCCAGCAGTCCAGGTAGCCAAGAGACCCAGTACTTC. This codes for CASSPGSQETQYF.

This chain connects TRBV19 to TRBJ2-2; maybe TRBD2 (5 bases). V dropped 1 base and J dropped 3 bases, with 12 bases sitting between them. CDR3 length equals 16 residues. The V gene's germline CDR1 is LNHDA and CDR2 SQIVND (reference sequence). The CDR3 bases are TGTGCCAGTAGTATAGTCAGCGGTGATTACACCGGGGAGCTGTTTTTT. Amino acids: CASSIVSGDYTGELFF. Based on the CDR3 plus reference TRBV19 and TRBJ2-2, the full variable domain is DGGITQSPKYLFRKEGQNVTLSCEQNLNHDAMYWYRQDPGQGLRLIYYSQIVNDFQKGDIAEGYSVSREKKESFPLTVTSAQKNPTAFYLCASSIVSGDYTGELFFGEGSRLTVL.

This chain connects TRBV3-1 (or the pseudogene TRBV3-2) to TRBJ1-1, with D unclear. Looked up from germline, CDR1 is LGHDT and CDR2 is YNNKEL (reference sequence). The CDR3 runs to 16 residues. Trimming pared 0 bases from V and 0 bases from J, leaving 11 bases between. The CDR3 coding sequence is TGTGCCAGCAGCCAAGACAGACGGAACTTGAACACTGAAGCTTTCTTT. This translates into CASSQDRRNLNTEAFF.

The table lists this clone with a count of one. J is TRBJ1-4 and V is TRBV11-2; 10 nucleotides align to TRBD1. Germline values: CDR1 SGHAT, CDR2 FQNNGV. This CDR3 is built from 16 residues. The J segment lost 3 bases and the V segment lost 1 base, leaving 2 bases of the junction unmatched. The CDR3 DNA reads TGTGCCAGCAGCTTAGGACAGGGGGCAGCTAATGAAAAACTGTTTTTT. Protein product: CASSLGQGAANEKLFF. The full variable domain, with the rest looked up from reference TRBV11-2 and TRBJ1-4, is EAGVAQSPRYKIIEKRQSVAFWCNPISGHATLYWYQQILGQGPKLLIQFQNNGVVDDSQLPKDRFSAERLKGVDSTLKIQPAKLEDSAVYLCASSLGQGAANEKLFFGSGTQLSVL.